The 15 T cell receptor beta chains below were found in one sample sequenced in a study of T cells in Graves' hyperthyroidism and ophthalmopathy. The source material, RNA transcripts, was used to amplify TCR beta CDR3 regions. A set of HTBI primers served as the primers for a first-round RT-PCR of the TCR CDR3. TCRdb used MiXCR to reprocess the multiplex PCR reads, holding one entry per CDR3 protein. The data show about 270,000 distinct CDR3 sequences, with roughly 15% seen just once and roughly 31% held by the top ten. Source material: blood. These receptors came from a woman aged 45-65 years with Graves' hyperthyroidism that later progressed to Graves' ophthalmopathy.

CDR3 in amino acids: CASSFGRDQPQHF. The CDR3 nucleotides read TGTGCCAGCAGTTTCGGAAGAGATCAGCCCCAGCATTTT. The chain joins TRBV27 to TRBJ1-5; no reliable D call. In germline, CDR1 is MNHEY, CDR2 SMNVEV (reference sequence). The CDR3 has 13 amino acids. The germline V and J ends were trimmed by 3 bases and 5 bases, with 8 bases remaining between them.

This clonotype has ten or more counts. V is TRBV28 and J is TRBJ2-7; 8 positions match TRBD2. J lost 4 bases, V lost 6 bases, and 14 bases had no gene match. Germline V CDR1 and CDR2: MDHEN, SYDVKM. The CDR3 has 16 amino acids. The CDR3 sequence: CASSPTDGGGFYEQYF. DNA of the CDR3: TGTGCCAGCAGCCCTACAGACGGGGGGGGTTTTTACGAGCAGTACTTC.

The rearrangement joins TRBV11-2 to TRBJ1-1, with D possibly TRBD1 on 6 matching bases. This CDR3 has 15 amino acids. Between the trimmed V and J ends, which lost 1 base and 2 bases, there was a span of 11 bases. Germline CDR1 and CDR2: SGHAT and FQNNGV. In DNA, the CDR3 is TGTGCCAGCAGCTTAGCAGGGACATCAAACACTGAAGCTTTCTTT. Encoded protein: CASSLAGTSNTEAFF.

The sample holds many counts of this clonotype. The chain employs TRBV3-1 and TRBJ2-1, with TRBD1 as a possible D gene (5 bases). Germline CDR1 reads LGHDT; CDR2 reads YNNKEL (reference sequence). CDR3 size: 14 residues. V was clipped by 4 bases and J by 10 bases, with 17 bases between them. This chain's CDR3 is CASSPQLGEGEQFF. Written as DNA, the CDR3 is TGTGCCAGCAGCCCCCAGCTAGGGGAAGGGGAGCAGTTCTTC.

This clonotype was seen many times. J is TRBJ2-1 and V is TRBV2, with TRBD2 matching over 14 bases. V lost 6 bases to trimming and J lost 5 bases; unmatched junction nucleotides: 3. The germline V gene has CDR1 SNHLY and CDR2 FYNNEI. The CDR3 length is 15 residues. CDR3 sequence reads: CASSWTSGGNNEQFF. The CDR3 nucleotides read TGTGCCAGCAGCTGGACTAGCGGGGGGAACAATGAGCAGTTCTTC.

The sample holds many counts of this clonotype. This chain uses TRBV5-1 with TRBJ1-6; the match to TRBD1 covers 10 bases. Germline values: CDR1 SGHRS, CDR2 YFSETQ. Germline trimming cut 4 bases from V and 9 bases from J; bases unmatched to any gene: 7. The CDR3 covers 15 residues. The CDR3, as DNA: TGCGCCAGCAGCACGGGACAGGGGATAAGTTCACCCCTCCACTTT. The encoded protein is CASSTGQGISSPLHF.

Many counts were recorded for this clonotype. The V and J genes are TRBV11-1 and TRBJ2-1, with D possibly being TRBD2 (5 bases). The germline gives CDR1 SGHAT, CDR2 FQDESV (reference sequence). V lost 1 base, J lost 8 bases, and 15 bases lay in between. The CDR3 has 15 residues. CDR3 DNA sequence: TGTGCCAGCAGCTTAGGAGGGAGTTCTATGGATGAGCAGTTCTTC. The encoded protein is CASSLGGSSMDEQFF. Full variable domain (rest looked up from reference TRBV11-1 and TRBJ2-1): EAEVAQSPRYKITEKSQAVAFWCDPISGHATLYWYRQILGQGPELLVQFQDESVVDDSQLPKDRFSAERLKGVDSTLKIQPAELGDSAMYLCASSLGGSSMDEQFFGPGTRLTVL.

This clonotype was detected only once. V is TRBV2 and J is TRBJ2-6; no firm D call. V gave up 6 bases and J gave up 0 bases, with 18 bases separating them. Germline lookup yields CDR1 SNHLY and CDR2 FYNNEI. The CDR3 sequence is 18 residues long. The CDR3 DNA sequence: TGTGCCAGCAGCCGATTTCGGTCGGCCGACTCTGGGGCCAACGTCCTGACTTTC. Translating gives CASSRFRSADSGANVLTF.

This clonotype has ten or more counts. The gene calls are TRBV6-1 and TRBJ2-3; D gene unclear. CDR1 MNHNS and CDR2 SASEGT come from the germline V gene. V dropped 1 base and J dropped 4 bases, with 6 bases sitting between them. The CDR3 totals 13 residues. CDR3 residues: CASSEGHSDTQYF. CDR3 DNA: TGTGCCAGCAGTGAAGGGCACTCAGATACGCAGTATTTT.

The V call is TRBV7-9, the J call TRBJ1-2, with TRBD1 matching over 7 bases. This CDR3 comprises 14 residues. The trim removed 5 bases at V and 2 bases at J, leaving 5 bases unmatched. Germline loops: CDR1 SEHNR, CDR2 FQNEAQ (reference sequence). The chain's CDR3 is CASSRGTENYGYTF. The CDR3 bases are TGTGCCAGCAGCCGGGGGACAGAAAACTATGGCTACACCTTC.

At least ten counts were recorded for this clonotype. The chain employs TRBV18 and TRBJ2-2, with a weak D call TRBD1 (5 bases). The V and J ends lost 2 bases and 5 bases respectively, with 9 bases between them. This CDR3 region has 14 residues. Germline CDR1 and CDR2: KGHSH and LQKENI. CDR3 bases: TGTGCCAGCTCACCAGCCCAGGGAACCGGGGAGCTGTTTTTT. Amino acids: CASSPAQGTGELFF.

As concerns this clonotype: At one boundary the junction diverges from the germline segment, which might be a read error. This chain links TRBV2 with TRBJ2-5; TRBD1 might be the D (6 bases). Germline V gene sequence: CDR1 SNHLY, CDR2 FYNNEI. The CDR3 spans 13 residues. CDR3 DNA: TGCGCCAGCAGCCAGGGGAAACAAGAGACCCAGTACTTC. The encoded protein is CASSQGKQETQYF.

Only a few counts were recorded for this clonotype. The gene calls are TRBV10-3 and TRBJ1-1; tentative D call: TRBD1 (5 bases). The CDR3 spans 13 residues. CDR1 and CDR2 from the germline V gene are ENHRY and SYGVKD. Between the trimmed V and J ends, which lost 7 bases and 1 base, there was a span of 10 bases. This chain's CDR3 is CAIKGQGNTEAFF. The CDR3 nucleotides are TGTGCCATCAAGGGTCAGGGGAACACTGAAGCTTTCTTT.

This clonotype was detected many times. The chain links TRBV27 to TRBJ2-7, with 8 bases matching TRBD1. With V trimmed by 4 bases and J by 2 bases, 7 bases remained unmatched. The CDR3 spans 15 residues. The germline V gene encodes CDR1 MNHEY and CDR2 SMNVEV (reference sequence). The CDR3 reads CASSSRQGITYEQYF. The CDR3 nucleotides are TGTGCCAGCAGTTCCAGACAGGGGATCACCTACGAGCAGTACTTC.

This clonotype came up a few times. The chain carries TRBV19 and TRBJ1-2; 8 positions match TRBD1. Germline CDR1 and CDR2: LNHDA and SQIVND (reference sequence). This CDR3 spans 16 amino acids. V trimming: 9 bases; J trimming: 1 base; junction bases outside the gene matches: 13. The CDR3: CASSVPLTGVNYGYTF. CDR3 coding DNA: TGTGCCAGCAGCGTGCCTTTGACAGGGGTTAACTATGGCTACACCTTC.